The 5 T cell receptor beta chains given below trace back to one sample, sequenced in a study of Tregs in tolerant kidney transplant recipients. The antigens for these receptors are not known. The method was immunoSEQ multiplex PCR; TCRdb's version includes in-frame clones alone and lacks a portion of them. Counted here are more than 25,000 clones, 82% occurring once; the ten biggest clones make up approximately 2.1%. The source material was Tregs from blood cultured with allogeneic cells. The receptors stem from a human donor in good health.

This clone came up once. CDR3 sequence (DNA): TGTGCCAGCAGCCGGGTTGGGTTAAATGAAAAACTGTTTTTT. As protein: CASSRVGLNEKLFF. This rearrangement joins TRBV4-2 to TRBJ1-4; D call uncertain. Between the trimmed V and J ends, which lost 4 bases and 5 bases, there was a span of 11 bases. The V gene's germline CDR1 is LGHNA and CDR2 YNFKEQ. This CDR3 contains 14 residues.

The rearrangement joins TRBV18 to TRBJ1-2, with D perhaps matching TRBD1 (6 bases). CDR1 is KGHSH, CDR2 LQKENI, per germline. The CDR3 contains 13 residues. Trimming cost V 2 bases and J 13 bases, with 17 bases left between them. The DNA of the CDR3 is TGTGCCAGCTCACCATTACAGGGACGGGATCTCACCTTC. Its translation is CASSPLQGRDLTF.

The V and J genes are TRBV29-1 and TRBJ1-1; D perhaps matches TRBD1 (5 bases). The CDR3 runs to 12 residues. Germline CDR1 reads SQVTM; CDR2 reads ANQGSEA. V shed 3 bases and J shed 5 bases, with 10 bases lying between them. The CDR3 DNA reads TGCAGCGTTGACGGGACCTCAACTGAAGCTTTCTTT. Amino acid sequence: CSVDGTSTEAFF.

The chain has TRBV7-8 and TRBJ2-3; D call uncertain. The CDR3 sequence is 13 residues long. V was clipped by 1 base and J by 2 bases, with 4 bases between them. Germline values: CDR1 SGHVS, CDR2 FQNEAQ. In DNA form, the CDR3 reads TGTGCCAGCAGCTTAGGCCCCACAGATACGCAGTATTTT. It yields the protein CASSLGPTDTQYF. The full variable domain, its missing parts supplied by reference TRBV7-8 and TRBJ2-3, is GAGVSQSPRYKVAKRGQDVALRCDPISGHVSLFWYQQALGQGPEFLTYFQNEAQLDKSGLPSDRFFAERPEGSVSTLKIQRTQQEDSAVYLCASSLGPTDTQYFGPGTRLTVL.

This clone was recorded a few times. The genes are TRBV6-1 and TRBJ2-1, with D possibly matching TRBD1 (6 bases). Germline loops: CDR1 MNHNS, CDR2 SASEGT. Trimming removed 8 bases from V and 8 bases from J, with 19 bases in between. The CDR3 is 14 residues long. The CDR3 region is CASGAPGARDEQFF. The CDR3 DNA is TGTGCCAGCGGGGCCCCAGGGGCTCGCGATGAGCAGTTCTTC.